This T cell receptor (beta chain) appears in the sequencing data of a study of TIL therapy for anti-PD-1-resistant metastatic lung cancer. Turning to the study itself: Median tumor PD-L1 proportion score was 6%. Most patients had lung adenocarcinoma.

Sequencing used immunoSEQ v3. Sequencing was performed with immunoSEQ multiplex PCR; in TCRdb, only in-frame clones are kept and a portion is missing. The sample carries 45,000 to 75,000 clones, approximately 69% recorded once. This clone was recorded only once. No antigen is known for it. Findings and caveats of the study: The baseline peripheral repertoire was partially replaced by infused TIL clonotypes that later decayed.

The time point is: pre-treatment sample, taken before nivolumab and TIL therapy. The CDR3 totals 15 residues. V was pared by 6 bases and J by 7 bases, with 11 bases of the junction left unmatched. CDR1 and CDR2 (germline): MNHEY, SVGAGI. V usage is TRBV6-5 and J usage is TRBJ2-1; 8 nucleotides match TRBD2. The sample was blood, taken at baseline. This sequence originates from a person between 25 and 80 years old with non-small cell lung cancer. CDR3 amino acids: CASRTGGGLRNEQFF. The CDR3 DNA sequence: TGTGCCAGCAGGACTGGCGGGGGGTTGAGGAATGAGCAGTTCTTC.